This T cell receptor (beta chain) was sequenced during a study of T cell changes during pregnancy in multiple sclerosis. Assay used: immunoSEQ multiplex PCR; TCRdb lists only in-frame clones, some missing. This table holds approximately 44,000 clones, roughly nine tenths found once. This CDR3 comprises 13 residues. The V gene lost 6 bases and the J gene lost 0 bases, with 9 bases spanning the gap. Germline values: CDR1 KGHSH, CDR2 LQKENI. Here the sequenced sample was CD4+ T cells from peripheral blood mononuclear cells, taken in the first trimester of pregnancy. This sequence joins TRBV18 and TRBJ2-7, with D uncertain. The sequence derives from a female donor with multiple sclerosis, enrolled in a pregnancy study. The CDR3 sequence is CASSPLSSYEQYF. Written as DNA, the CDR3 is TGTGCCAGCTCGCCCCTGAGCTCCTACGAGCAGTACTTC. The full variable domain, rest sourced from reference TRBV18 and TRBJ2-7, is NAGVMQNPRHLVRRRGQEARLRCSPMKGHSHVYWYRQLPEEGLKFMVYLQKENIIDESGMPKERFSAEFPKEGPSILRIQQVVRGDSAAYFCASSPLSSYEQYFGPGTRLTVT.